This T cell receptor beta chain was obtained from a study of control samples from healthy donors and cancer patients. Libraries were prepared by immunoSEQ multiplex PCR; TCRdb keeps only in-frame clonotypes and omits some of them. The profile shows under 130,000 clones, 83% of them singletons. The germline V gene has CDR1 SGDLS and CDR2 YYNGEE. This CDR3 contains 15 residues. The junction had 8 bases not matched to a gene; V was cut back by 4 bases and J by 4 bases. The sequence derives from a woman between 45 and 60 years old in good health. Material for sequencing was blood. This chain connects TRBV9 to TRBJ1-2; 9 bases agree with TRBD1. For the CDR3, the DNA is TGTGCCAGCAGCTCCAACAGGGGGCAAGGCTATGGCTACACCTTC. This gives the protein CASSSNRGQGYGYTF.